This note documents a single T cell receptor beta chain sequence. Its antigen is still unknown. The repertoire was sequenced with immunoSEQ multiplex PCR; TCRdb's copy has only in-frame clones and lacks some. This table has about 120,000 clones, roughly 87% appearing once. This sample stems from a study of T cell responses to AZD1222 COVID-19 vaccine. General observations from the study: Receipt of two AZD1222 doses was followed by a rise in Spike-specific TCR breadth and depth.

CDR3 length: 16 residues. V gave up 4 bases and J gave up 1 base; unmatched junction bases: 8. The germline CDR1 and CDR2 sequences are SEHNR and FQNEAQ (reference sequence). This clonotype was obtained from an adult in good health. The sample consisted of peripheral blood, taken on day 0 of AZD1222 vaccination. This chain links TRBV7-9 with TRBJ1-1; 8 positions match TRBD1. The DNA for the CDR3 is TGTGCCAGCAGCTCGGACAGGGCGAGGTGGAACACTGAAGCTTTCTTT. Translation gives CASSSDRARWNTEAFF.